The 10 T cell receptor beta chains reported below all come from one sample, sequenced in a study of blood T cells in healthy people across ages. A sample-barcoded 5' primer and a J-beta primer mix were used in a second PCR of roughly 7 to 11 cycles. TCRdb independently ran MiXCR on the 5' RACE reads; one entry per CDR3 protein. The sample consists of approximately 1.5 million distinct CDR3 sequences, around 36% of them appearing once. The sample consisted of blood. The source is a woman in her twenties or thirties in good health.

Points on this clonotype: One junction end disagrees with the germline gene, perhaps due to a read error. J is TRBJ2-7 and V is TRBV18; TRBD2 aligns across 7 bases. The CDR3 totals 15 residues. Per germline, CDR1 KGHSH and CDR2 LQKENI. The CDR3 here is CAGSPTGTNSYEQYF. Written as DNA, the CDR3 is TGTGCCGGCTCCCCAACCGGGACTAACTCCTACGAGCAGTACTTC. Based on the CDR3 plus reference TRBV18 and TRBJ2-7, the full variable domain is NAGVMQNPRHLVRRRGQEARLRCSPMKGHSHVYWYRQLPEEGLKFMVYLQKENIIDESGMPKERFSAEFPKEGPSILRIQQVVRGDSAAYFCAGSPTGTNSYEQYFGPGTRLTVT.

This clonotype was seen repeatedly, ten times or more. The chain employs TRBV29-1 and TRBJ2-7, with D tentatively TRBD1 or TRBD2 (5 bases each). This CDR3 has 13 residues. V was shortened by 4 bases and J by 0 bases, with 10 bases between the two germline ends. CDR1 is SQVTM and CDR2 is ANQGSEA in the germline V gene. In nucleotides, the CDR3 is TGCAGCGTTGGAGGGACCCACTCCTACGAGCAGTACTTC. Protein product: CSVGGTHSYEQYF.

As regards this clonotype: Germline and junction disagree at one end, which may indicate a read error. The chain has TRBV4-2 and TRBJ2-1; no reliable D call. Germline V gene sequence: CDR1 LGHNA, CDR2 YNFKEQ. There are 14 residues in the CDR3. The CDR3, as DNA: TGTGCCAGCAGCCAAGATACAGCGAAAAATGTGCAGTTCTTC. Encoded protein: CASSQDTAKNVQFF.

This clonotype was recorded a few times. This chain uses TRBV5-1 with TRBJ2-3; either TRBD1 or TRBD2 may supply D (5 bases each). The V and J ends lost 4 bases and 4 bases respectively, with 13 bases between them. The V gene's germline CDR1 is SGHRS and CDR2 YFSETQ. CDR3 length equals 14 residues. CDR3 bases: TGCGCCAGCAGCCCATATGAGGGGCCAGATACGCAGTATTTT. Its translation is CASSPYEGPDTQYF.

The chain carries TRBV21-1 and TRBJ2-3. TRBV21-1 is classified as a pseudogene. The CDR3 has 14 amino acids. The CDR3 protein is CASSFSSSTDTQYF. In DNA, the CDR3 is TGTGCCAGCAGCTTCAGTTCTAGCACAGATACGCAGTATTTT.

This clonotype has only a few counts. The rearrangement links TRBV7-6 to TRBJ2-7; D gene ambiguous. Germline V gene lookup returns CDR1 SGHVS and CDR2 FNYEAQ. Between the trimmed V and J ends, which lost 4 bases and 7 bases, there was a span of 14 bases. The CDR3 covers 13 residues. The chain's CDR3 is CASSSLTREEQYF. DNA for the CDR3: TGTGCCAGCAGCTCACTGACAAGGGAAGAGCAGTACTTC.

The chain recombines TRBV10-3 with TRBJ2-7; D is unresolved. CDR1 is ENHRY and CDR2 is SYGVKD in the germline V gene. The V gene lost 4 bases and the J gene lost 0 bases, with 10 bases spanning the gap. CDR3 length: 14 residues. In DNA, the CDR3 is TGTGCCATCAGTGTTTCCCCCTCCTCCTACGAGCAGTACTTC. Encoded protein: CAISVSPSSYEQYF.

The CDR3 protein is CASSLRSGTSGLSEQFF. The CDR3 coding sequence is TGTGCCAGCAGCTTAAGATCAGGGACTAGCGGGTTGAGTGAGCAGTTCTTC. V usage is TRBV7-3 and J usage is TRBJ2-1; TRBD2 matches 12 bases. The germline V gene encodes CDR1 SGHTA and CDR2 FQGTGA. V lost 1 base and J lost 9; bases outside the gene matches: 10. The CDR3 length is 17 residues.

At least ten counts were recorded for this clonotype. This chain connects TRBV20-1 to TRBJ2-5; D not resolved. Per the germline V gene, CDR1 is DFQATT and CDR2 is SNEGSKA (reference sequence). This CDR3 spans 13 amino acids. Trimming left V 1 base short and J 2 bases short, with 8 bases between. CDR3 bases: TGCAGTGCTAGAGTTTGGTATCAAGAGACCCAGTACTTC. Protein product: CSARVWYQETQYF.

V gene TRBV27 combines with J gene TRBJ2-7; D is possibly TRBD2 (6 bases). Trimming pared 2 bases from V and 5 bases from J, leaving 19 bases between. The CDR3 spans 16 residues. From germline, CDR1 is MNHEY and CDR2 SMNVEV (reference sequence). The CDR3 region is CASSLVGAGGPHEQYF. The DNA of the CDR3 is TGTGCCAGCAGTTTAGTCGGGGCTGGAGGGCCCCACGAGCAGTACTTC.